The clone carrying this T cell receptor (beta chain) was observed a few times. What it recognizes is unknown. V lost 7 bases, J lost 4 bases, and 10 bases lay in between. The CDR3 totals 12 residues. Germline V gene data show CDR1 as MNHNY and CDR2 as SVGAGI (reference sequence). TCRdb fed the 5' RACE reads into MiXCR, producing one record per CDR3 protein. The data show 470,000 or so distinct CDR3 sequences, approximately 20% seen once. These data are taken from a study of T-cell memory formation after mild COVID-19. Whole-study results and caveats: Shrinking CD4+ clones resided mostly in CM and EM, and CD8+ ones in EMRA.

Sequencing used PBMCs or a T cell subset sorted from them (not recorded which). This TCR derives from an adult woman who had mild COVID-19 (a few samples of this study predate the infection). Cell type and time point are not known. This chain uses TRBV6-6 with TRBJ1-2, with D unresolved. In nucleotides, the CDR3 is TGTGCCAGCATGAGCCAGACCTATGGCTACACCTTC. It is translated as CASMSQTYGYTF.